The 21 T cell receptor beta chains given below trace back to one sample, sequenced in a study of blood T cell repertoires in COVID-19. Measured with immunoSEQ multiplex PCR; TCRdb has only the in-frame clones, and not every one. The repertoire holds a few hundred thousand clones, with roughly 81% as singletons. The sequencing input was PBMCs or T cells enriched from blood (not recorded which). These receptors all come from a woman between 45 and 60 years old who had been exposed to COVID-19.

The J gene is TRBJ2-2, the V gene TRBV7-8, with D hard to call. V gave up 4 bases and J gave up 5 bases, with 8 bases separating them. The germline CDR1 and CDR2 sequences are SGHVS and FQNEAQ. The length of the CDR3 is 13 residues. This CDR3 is CASSSSTTGELFF. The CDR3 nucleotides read TGTGCCAGCAGCTCTTCAACAACCGGGGAGCTGTTTTTT.

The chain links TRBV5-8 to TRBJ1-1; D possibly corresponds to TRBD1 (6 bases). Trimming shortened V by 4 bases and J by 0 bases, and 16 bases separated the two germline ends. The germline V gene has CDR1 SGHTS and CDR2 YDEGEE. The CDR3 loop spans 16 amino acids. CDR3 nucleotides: TGTGCCAGCAGCCCTGGACAGCTCCTAATGAACACTGAAGCTTTCTTT. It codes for CASSPGQLLMNTEAFF.

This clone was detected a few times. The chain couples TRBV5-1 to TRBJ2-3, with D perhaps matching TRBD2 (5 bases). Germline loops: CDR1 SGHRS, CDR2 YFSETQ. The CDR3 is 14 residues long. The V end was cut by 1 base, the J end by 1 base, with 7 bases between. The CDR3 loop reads CASSLRSGTDTQYF. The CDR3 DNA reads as TGCGCCAGCAGCTTGCGTAGCGGCACAGATACGCAGTATTTT. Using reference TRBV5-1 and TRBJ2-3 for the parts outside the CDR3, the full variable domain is KAGVTQTPRYLIKTRGQQVTLSCSPISGHRSVSWYQQTPGQGLQFLFEYFSETQRNKGNFPGRFSGRQFSNSRSEMNVSTLELGDSALYLCASSLRSGTDTQYFGPGTRLTVL.

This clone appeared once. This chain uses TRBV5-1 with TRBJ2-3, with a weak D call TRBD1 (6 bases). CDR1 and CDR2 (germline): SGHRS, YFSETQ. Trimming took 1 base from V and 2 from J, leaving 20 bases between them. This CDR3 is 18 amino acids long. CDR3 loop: CASSLKSGVIAPTDTQYF. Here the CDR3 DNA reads TGCGCCAGCAGCTTGAAGTCAGGGGTGATTGCCCCCACAGATACGCAGTATTTT.

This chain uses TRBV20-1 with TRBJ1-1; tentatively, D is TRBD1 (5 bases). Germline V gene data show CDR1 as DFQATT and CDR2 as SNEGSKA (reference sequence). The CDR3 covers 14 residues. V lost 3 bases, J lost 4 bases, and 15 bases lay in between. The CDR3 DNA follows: TGCAGTGCTAGTGCCCCAGGGAGGGGCACTGAAGCTTTCTTT. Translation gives CSASAPGRGTEAFF.

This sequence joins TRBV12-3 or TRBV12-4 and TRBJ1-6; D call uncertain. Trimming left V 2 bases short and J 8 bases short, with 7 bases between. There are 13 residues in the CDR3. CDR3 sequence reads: CASSLWTDSPLHF. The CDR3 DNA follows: TGTGCCAGCAGTTTATGGACTGATTCACCCCTCCACTTT.

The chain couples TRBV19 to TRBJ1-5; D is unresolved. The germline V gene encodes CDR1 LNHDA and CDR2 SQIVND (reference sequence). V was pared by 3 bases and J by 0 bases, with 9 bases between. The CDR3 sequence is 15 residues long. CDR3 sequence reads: CASSILLASNQPQHF. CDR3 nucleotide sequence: TGTGCCAGTAGTATTTTATTGGCTAGCAATCAGCCCCAGCATTTT. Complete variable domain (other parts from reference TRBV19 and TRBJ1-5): DGGITQSPKYLFRKEGQNVTLSCEQNLNHDAMYWYRQDPGQGLRLIYYSQIVNDFQKGDIAEGYSVSREKKESFPLTVTSAQKNPTAFYLCASSILLASNQPQHFGDGTRLSIL.

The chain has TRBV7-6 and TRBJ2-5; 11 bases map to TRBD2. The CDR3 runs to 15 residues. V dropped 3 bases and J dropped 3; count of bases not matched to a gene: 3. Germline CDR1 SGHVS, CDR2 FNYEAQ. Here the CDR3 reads CASSLVTSGEETQYF. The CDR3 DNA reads TGTGCCAGCAGCTTGGTGACTAGCGGGGAAGAGACCCAGTACTTC.

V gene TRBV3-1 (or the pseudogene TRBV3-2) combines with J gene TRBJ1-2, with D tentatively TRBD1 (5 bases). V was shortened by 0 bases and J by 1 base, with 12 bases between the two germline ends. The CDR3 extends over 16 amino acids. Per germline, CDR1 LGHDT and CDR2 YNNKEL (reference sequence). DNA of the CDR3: TGTGCCAGCAGCCAAGATTATGCTCAGGGTAACTATGGCTACACCTTC. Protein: CASSQDYAQGNYGYTF.

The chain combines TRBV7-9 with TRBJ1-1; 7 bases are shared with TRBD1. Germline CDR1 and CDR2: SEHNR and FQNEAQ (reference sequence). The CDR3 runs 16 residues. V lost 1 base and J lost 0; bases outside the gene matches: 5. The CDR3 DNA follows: TGTGCCAGCAGCTTAGGACAGGGCATTTTGAACACTGAAGCTTTCTTT. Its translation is CASSLGQGILNTEAFF. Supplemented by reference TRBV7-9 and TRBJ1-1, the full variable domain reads DTGVSQNPRHKITKRGQNVTFRCDPISEHNRLYWYRQTLGQGPEFLTYFQNEAQLEKSRLLSDRFSAERPKGSFSTLEIQRTEQGDSAMYLCASSLGQGILNTEAFFGQGTRLTVV.

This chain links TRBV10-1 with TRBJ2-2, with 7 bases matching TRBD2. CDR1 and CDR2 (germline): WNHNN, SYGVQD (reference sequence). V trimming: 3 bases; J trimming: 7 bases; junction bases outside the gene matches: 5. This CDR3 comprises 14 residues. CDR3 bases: TGCGCCAGCAGTGAAGGGAGGGTTAGCGGGGAGCTGTTTTTT. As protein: CASSEGRVSGELFF.

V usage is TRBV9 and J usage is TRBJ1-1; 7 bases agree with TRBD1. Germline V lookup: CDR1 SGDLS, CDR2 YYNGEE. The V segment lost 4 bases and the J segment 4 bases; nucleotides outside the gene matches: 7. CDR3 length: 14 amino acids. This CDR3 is CASSPRQGGTEAFF. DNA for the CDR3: TGTGCCAGCAGCCCAAGACAGGGCGGCACTGAAGCTTTCTTT.

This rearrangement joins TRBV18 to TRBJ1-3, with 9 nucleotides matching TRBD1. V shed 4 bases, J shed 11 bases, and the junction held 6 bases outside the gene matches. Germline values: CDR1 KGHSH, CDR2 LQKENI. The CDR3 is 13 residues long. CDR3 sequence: CASSRDRDIPIYF. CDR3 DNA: TGTGCCAGCTCACGGGACAGGGATATACCCATATATTTT.

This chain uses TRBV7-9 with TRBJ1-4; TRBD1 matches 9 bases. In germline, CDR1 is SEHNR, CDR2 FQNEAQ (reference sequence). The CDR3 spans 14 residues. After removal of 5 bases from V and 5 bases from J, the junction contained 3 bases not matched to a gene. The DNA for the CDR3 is TGTGCCAGCAGCAGGACAGGGGAAAATGAAAAACTGTTTTTT. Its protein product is CASSRTGENEKLFF.

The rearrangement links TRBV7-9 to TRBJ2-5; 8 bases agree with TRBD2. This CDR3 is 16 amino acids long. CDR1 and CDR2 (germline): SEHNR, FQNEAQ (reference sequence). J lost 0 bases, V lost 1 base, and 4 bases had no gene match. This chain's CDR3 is CASSLDGGGYQETQYF. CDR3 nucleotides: TGTGCCAGCAGCTTAGATGGCGGGGGGTACCAAGAGACCCAGTACTTC. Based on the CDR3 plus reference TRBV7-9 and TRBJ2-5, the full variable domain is DTGVSQNPRHKITKRGQNVTFRCDPISEHNRLYWYRQTLGQGPEFLTYFQNEAQLEKSRLLSDRFSAERPKGSFSTLEIQRTEQGDSAMYLCASSLDGGGYQETQYFGPGTRLLVL.

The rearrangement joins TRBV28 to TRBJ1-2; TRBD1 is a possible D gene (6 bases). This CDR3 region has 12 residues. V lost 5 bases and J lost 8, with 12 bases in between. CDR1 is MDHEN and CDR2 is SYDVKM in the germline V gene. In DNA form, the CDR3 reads TGTGCCAGCAGTGAAACAGGGAAGGGCTACACCTTC. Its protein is CASSETGKGYTF.

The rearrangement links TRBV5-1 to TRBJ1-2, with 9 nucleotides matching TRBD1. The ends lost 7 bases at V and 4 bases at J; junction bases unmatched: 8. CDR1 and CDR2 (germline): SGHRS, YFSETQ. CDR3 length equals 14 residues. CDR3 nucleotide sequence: TGCGCCAGCGGTACAGGGGGCGTAGGCTATGGCTACACCTTC. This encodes CASGTGGVGYGYTF. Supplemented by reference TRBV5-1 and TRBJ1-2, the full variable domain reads KAGVTQTPRYLIKTRGQQVTLSCSPISGHRSVSWYQQTPGQGLQFLFEYFSETQRNKGNFPGRFSGRQFSNSRSEMNVSTLELGDSALYLCASGTGGVGYGYTFGSGTRLTVV.

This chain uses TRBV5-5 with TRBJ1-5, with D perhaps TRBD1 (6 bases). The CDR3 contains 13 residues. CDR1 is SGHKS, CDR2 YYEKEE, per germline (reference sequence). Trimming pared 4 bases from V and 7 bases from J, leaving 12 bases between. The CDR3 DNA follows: TGTGCCAGCAGCCCAGGGGAGCGGCAGCCCCAGCATTTT. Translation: CASSPGERQPQHF.

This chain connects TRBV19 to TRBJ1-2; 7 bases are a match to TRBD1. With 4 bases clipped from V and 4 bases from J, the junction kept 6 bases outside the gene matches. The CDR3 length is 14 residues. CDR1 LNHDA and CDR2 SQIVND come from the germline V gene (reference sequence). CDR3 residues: CASSTPTGSYGYTF. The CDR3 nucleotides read TGTGCCAGTAGTACCCCGACAGGGAGCTATGGCTACACCTTC.

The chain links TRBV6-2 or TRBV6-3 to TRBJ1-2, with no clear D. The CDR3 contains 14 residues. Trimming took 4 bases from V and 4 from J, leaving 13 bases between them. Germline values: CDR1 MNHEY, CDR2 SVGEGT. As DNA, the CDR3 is TGTGCCAGCAGTTCAAGTGACGGACTCTATGGCTACACCTTC. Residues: CASSSSDGLYGYTF.

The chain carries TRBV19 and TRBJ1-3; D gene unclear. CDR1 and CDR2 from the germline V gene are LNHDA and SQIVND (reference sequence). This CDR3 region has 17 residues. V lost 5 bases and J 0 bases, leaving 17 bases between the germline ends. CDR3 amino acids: CASSASWEWSSGNTIYF. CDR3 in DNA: TGTGCCAGTAGTGCCTCTTGGGAGTGGAGCTCTGGAAACACCATATATTTT.